Each of the 19 T cell receptor beta chains below was sequenced from the same sample in a study of shared clonotypes between healthy human individuals. Naive CD8 cells comprised CD45RO-negative, CCR7-positively selected cells, excluding terminally differentiated effector memory CD45RA+ cells. Sequencing was performed with immunoSEQ multiplex PCR; in TCRdb, only in-frame clones are kept and a portion is missing. The sample shows some 2,000,000 clones, about 95% of them seen only once. Sequenced sample: naive CD8+ T cells sorted from blood. These receptors originate from a young man in good health.

Note on this clone: Other DNA sequences in the sample encode the same CDR3. The chain joins TRBV7-9 to TRBJ2-5, with 8 bases lining up with TRBD1. The V gene's germline CDR1 is SEHNR and CDR2 FQNEAQ (reference sequence). V was clipped by 3 bases and J by 4 bases; unmatched bases: 4. CDR3 size: 14 residues. The DNA of the CDR3 is TGTGCCAGCAGCTTTGGACAGGGAGGAGAGACCCAGTACTTC. It is translated as CASSFGQGGETQYF.

The CDR3 DNA sequence: TGTGCCAGCAGCCATAGCGGGGCAGGGATCCAAGAGACCCAGTACTTC. This codes for CASSHSGAGIQETQYF. This sequence joins TRBV5-8 and TRBJ2-5, with 8 nucleotides matching TRBD2. Germline V gives CDR1 SGHTS, CDR2 YDEGEE. V shed 4 bases, J shed 1 base, and the junction held 9 bases outside the gene matches. This CDR3 has 16 residues.

The chain has TRBV5-6 and TRBJ2-7; D is unresolved. With 0 bases removed from V and 4 bases from J, the gap between germline ends came to 11 bases. The length of the CDR3 is 14 residues. Germline CDR1 reads SGHDT; CDR2 reads YYEEEE. This chain's CDR3 is CASSLVEKNYEQYF. Written as DNA, the CDR3 is TGTGCCAGCAGCTTGGTGGAAAAAAATTACGAGCAGTACTTC.

This rearrangement joins TRBV7-9 to TRBJ1-4; the D is unclear. Trimming stripped 5 bases from V and 6 bases from J, with 13 bases between. The germline V gene has CDR1 SEHNR and CDR2 FQNEAQ (reference sequence). The length of the CDR3 is 14 residues. DNA for the CDR3: TGTGCCAGCAGCCTCGTACTAGGAGATGAAAAACTGTTTTTT. Its translation: CASSLVLGDEKLFF.

The chain recombines TRBV7-9 with TRBJ2-5; TRBD1 matches 8 bases. Unmatched junction bases numbered 4, after V lost 3 bases and J lost 1 base. CDR1 and CDR2 from the germline V gene are SEHNR and FQNEAQ (reference sequence). The CDR3 consists of 15 residues. The CDR3 region is CASSLRTGFQETQYF. The CDR3 region has the DNA TGTGCCAGCAGCTTGCGGACAGGGTTCCAAGAGACCCAGTACTTC.

This clone was recorded only once. The V and J genes are TRBV5-1 and TRBJ2-5; tentative D call: TRBD1 (6 bases). This CDR3 is 15 amino acids long. Trimming stripped 4 bases from V and 2 bases from J, with 15 bases between. CDR1 SGHRS and CDR2 YFSETQ come from the germline V gene. The CDR3 is CASSGSGQSQETQYF. The DNA of the CDR3 is TGCGCCAGCAGCGGATCGGGACAATCTCAAGAGACCCAGTACTTC.

CDR3 sequence: CASSRDRYYEQYF. In nucleotides, the CDR3 is TGTGCCAGCTCACGCGACAGGTATTACGAGCAGTACTTC. This sequence joins TRBV18 and TRBJ2-7; tentative D call: TRBD1 (6 bases). CDR3 size: 13 residues. Germline V gene lookup returns CDR1 KGHSH and CDR2 LQKENI. V was cut by 4 bases and J by 4 bases, with 11 bases left in between.

The gene calls are TRBV7-8 and TRBJ2-1; D gene unclear. CDR3 length: 16 amino acids. Trimming left V 1 base short and J 3 bases short, with 13 bases between. Per germline, CDR1 SGHVS and CDR2 FQNEAQ. CDR3 in amino acids: CASSLDAESFYNEQFF. The CDR3 coding sequence is TGTGCCAGCAGCTTAGACGCAGAGTCCTTCTACAATGAGCAGTTCTTC.

The J gene is TRBJ2-7, the V gene TRBV19; a weak D match, TRBD1 (6 bases). Germline V CDR1 and CDR2: LNHDA, SQIVND (reference sequence). CDR3 length: 14 residues. V was clipped by 5 bases and J by 2 bases, with 13 bases between them. The CDR3 DNA sequence: TGTGCCAGTAGTCAACCTAACAGGGCCTACGAGCAGTACTTC. Translating gives CASSQPNRAYEQYF.

On this clone itself: In the same sample, other DNA sequences code for this CDR3. The chain has TRBV7-3 and TRBJ2-5; D is possibly TRBD1 or TRBD2 (5 bases each). The ends were cut back, 2 bases at V and 2 bases at J, with 6 bases in the middle. Germline CDR1 and CDR2: SGHTA and FQGTGA. This CDR3 has 13 amino acids. The CDR3 loop is CASSLGGQETQYF. In nucleotides, the CDR3 is TGTGCCAGCAGCTTAGGGGGACAAGAGACCCAGTACTTC.

With respect to this clone: The same CDR3 can be traced to other DNA sequences in this sample. V and J are TRBV6-5 and TRBJ2-7; 7 bases are a match to TRBD1. This CDR3 has 14 residues. CDR1 MNHEY and CDR2 SVGAGI come from the germline V gene. The junction had 5 bases not matched to a gene; V was cut back by 2 bases and J by 4 bases. The CDR3 loop reads CASSYVAGGYEQYF. The CDR3 DNA is TGTGCCAGCAGTTACGTTGCAGGGGGATACGAGCAGTACTTC.

On this clone itself: The sample has other DNA sequences that encode this CDR3 too. In nucleotides, the CDR3 is TGTGCCAGCAGCGTAGGTCAGGGGGCTGGCTACGAGCAGTACTTC. The encoded protein is CASSVGQGAGYEQYF. The chain carries TRBV9 and TRBJ2-7, with 8 bases aligning to TRBD1. After removal of 0 bases from V and 3 bases from J, the junction contained 5 bases not matched to a gene. The CDR3 consists of 15 residues. Per germline, CDR1 SGDLS and CDR2 YYNGEE.

A remark on this clone: In the same sample, other DNA sequences code for this CDR3. V and J are TRBV6-5 and TRBJ2-5; D gene uncertain. V lost 2 bases and J 4 bases, leaving 5 bases between the germline ends. Germline CDR1 is MNHEY and CDR2 is SVGAGI. The CDR3 has 12 amino acids. This CDR3 reads CASSYNGETQYF. The CDR3 DNA reads as TGTGCCAGCAGTTACAACGGAGAGACCCAGTACTTC.

Only one count was recorded for this clone. The gene calls are TRBV6-1 and TRBJ2-3, with 9 positions matching TRBD2. This CDR3 is built from 15 residues. The trim removed 6 bases at V and 6 bases at J, leaving 10 bases unmatched. CDR1 is MNHNS and CDR2 is SASEGT in the germline V gene. This CDR3 is CASRQNSGSRDTQYF. The CDR3 bases are TGTGCCAGCAGGCAAAATAGCGGGAGCAGGGATACGCAGTATTTT.

This rearrangement joins TRBV5-6 to TRBJ1-3, with TRBD1 as a possible D gene (5 bases). Germline V lookup: CDR1 SGHDT, CDR2 YYEEEE. V dropped 0 bases and J dropped 4 bases, with 11 bases sitting between them. The CDR3 spans 15 residues. This CDR3 is CASSLETDEGNTIYF. The CDR3 bases are TGTGCCAGCAGCTTGGAGACAGACGAGGGAAACACCATATATTTT.

This chain links TRBV28 with TRBJ1-5, with a weak D call TRBD1 (6 bases). From germline, CDR1 is MDHEN and CDR2 SYDVKM. This CDR3 has 17 amino acids. Trimming took 4 bases from V and 4 from J, leaving 20 bases between them. The CDR3 here is CASSWDRDTTTNQPQHF. In nucleotides, the CDR3 is TGTGCCAGCAGTTGGGACCGGGACACCACGACTAATCAGCCCCAGCATTTT.

V is TRBV9 and J is TRBJ1-3; TRBD1 might be the D (6 bases). With 4 bases removed from V and 0 bases from J, the gap between germline ends came to 11 bases. The CDR3 has 15 amino acids. Germline CDR1 and CDR2: SGDLS and YYNGEE. The CDR3 coding sequence is TGTGCCAGCAGCTTTGGGGGGGCCTCTGGAAACACCATATATTTT. Translation: CASSFGGASGNTIYF.

This clone has just one count. The chain is built from TRBV29-1 and TRBJ2-1; 14 bases are shared with TRBD2. In germline, CDR1 is SQVTM, CDR2 ANQGSEA. The V and J ends lost 5 bases and 7 bases, in that order; junction bases with no gene match: 4. The CDR3 sequence is 14 residues long. The CDR3 loop is CSVLGTSGGNEQFF. The CDR3, as DNA: TGCAGCGTTTTGGGGACTAGCGGGGGAAATGAGCAGTTCTTC.

This clone was observed once. Other DNA variants within this sample encode the same CDR3. This chain joins TRBV19 and TRBJ2-7, with 8 nucleotides matching TRBD2. The V and J ends lost 5 bases and 4 bases, in that order; junction bases with no gene match: 4. Germline V gene data show CDR1 as LNHDA and CDR2 as SQIVND (reference sequence). The length of the CDR3 is 13 residues. The CDR3 is CASSSAGAYEQYF. CDR3 nucleotide sequence: TGTGCCAGTAGTTCAGCGGGAGCGTACGAGCAGTACTTC.